This T cell receptor (beta chain) was found in a study of blood T cells in healthy people across ages. Then a second PCR, running about 6 to 11 cycles, was carried out with a sample-barcoded 5' primer and a J-beta primer mix. TCRdb used MiXCR to reprocess the 5' RACE reads, holding one entry per CDR3 protein. The sample carries 1.4 million or so distinct CDR3 sequences, under 55% recorded once. The ends were cut back, 5 bases at V and 5 bases at J, with 12 bases in the middle. Germline CDR1 and CDR2: SEHNR and FQNEAQ (reference sequence). The CDR3 loop spans 13 amino acids. Sequencing was done on a sample of blood. The chain has TRBV7-9 and TRBJ2-5; D gene unclear. The receptor's source is a woman younger than 35 in good health. CDR3 in DNA: TGTGCCAGCAGCCCGGCCGGTCACGAGACCCAGTACTTC. Protein sequence: CASSPAGHETQYF.